This T cell receptor beta chain comes out of a study of radiotherapy plus CTLA-4 blockade in lung cancer. Study-level results: Early blood T cell clone dynamics, with interferon-beta, were reported to best predict response. There was expansion of tumor-derived TCR clones in blood after radiotherapy plus ipilimumab.

Turning to this clone: As yet, its antigen is unknown.

Germline CDR1 and CDR2: DFQATT and SNEGSKA (reference sequence). Trimming stripped 3 bases from V and 3 bases from J, with 6 bases between. The CDR3 covers 11 residues. This table comes from immunoSEQ multiplex PCR, and its TCRdb copy is limited to in-frame clones, with some not included. The table includes 45,000 to 55,000 clones, about 86% detected once. This chain links TRBV20-1 with TRBJ2-7; unclear D gene. The TCR originated in a human donor with non-small cell lung cancer that progressed on radiotherapy plus ipilimumab. Some clones in this sample may be carry-over from other donors' samples. The sample here was peripheral blood, taken from a patient treated with radiotherapy plus ipilimumab. The CDR3 spells CSARSGYEQYF. The CDR3 DNA follows: TGCAGTGCTAGGTCGGGCTACGAGCAGTACTTC.